These 6 T cell receptor beta chains share one sample of origin, sequenced in a study of patients and donors after allogeneic stem cell transplantation. TCRdb re-analysed the RT-PCR reads in MiXCR, keeping a single row per CDR3 protein. Of over 350,000 distinct CDR3 sequences in the sample, 15% to 20% were seen once. The sample was blood, either unsorted or a sorted T cell fraction (not recorded which). The receptors were sampled from a human donor who was either an allogeneic HSCT recipient or a stem cell or donor lymphocyte infusion donor (not recorded which). It is not recorded whose cells these are; they may come from a transplant donor.

CDR3 coding DNA: TGCAGTGCTAGAGCTAGCGGGAACCGCACAGATACGCAGTATTTT. Translation gives CSARASGNRTDTQYF. V and J are TRBV20-1 and TRBJ2-3; 9 positions agree with TRBD2. This CDR3 has 15 amino acids. V trimming: 1 base; J trimming: 1 base; junction bases outside the gene matches: 3. Germline lookup yields CDR1 DFQATT and CDR2 SNEGSKA (reference sequence).

In its sample, this clonotype was seen many times. The chain recombines TRBV12-3 or TRBV12-4 with TRBJ2-3; D is uncertain. Trimming removed 6 bases from V and 4 bases from J, with 8 bases in between. The CDR3 length is 12 residues. In DNA, the CDR3 is TGTGCCAGCAGCCCGCTATCAGATACGCAGTATTTT. It encodes CASSPLSDTQYF.

This clonotype turned up a few times. The chain recombines TRBV4-3 with TRBJ2-7, with 7 nucleotides matching TRBD2. Germline lookup yields CDR1 LGHNA and CDR2 YSLEER. The trim removed 4 bases at V and 3 bases at J, leaving 6 bases unmatched. There are 14 residues in the CDR3. The CDR3 loop is CASSPSGVRYEQYF. The CDR3 DNA reads TGCGCCAGCAGCCCGAGCGGGGTCCGCTACGAGCAGTACTTC.

This rearrangement joins TRBV5-1 to TRBJ2-6; possibly TRBD1 for D (5 bases). The CDR3 loop spans 16 amino acids. V was clipped by 2 bases and J by 0 bases, with 9 bases between them. Germline values: CDR1 SGHRS, CDR2 YFSETQ. In DNA, the CDR3 is TGCGCCAGCAGCTTAGGGGCTAACTCTGGGGCCAACGTCCTGACTTTC. Protein sequence: CASSLGANSGANVLTF.

This clonotype was counted between two and nine times. The CDR3 sequence: CAWRDIADGVKQYF. CDR3 DNA sequence: TGTGCCTGGAGGGACATAGCGGACGGAGTGAAGCAGTATTTT. The rearrangement joins TRBV30 to TRBJ2-3, with a weak D call TRBD2 (6 bases). Trimming took 3 bases from V and 11 from J, leaving 21 bases between them. The CDR3 sequence is 14 residues long. Germline V gene lookup returns CDR1 GTSNPN and CDR2 SVGIG (reference sequence).

There are a few counts of this clonotype. The chain carries TRBV12-5 and TRBJ2-6; D perhaps matches TRBD2 (5 bases). The CDR3 is 16 residues long. Germline CDR1 and CDR2: LGHNT and FRNRAP. Deletions cut 0 bases from V and 0 bases from J, with 6 bases between. DNA of the CDR3: TGTGCTAGTGGTTTGGTCCGGGGCTCTGGGGCCAACGTCCTGACTTTC. It codes for CASGLVRGSGANVLTF.